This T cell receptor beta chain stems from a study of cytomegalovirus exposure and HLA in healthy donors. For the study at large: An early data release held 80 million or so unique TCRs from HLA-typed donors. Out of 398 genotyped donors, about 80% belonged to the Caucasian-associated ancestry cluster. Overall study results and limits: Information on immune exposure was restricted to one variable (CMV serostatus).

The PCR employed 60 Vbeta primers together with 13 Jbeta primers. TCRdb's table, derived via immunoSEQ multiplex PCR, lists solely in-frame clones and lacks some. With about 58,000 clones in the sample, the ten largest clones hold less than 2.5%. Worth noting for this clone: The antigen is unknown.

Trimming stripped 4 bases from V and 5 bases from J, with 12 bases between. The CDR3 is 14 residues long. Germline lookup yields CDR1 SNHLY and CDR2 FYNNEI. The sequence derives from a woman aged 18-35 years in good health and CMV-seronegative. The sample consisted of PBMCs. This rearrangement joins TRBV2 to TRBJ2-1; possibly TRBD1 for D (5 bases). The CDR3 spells CASSVGPPDNEQFF. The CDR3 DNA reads TGTGCCAGCAGTGTGGGGCCTCCTGACAATGAGCAGTTCTTC.